The 12 T cell receptor beta chains presented below share a single source sample, sequenced in a study of graft-versus-host responses after intestinal transplantation. Repertoires were generated with immunoSEQ multiplex PCR, while TCRdb's copy carries only in-frame clones and drops some. The table has about 88,000 clones, over 90% seen once; the top ten hold 0.15% to 0.2%. These receptors are not linked to any known antigen. The sequencing here drew on unstimulated CD4+ T cells sorted from spleen or lymph node cells, taken before transplant. The receptor source for this set is a human donor who was the organ donor for an intestinal transplant.

The V and J genes are TRBV6-6 and TRBJ1-6; TRBD1 matches 7 bases. Germline V gene lookup returns CDR1 MNHNY and CDR2 SVGAGI (reference sequence). The CDR3 covers 14 residues. V shed 4 bases and J 4 bases; nucleotides not matched to a gene: 1. This CDR3 reads CASSLTGYNSPLHF. CDR3 nucleotide sequence: TGTGCCAGCAGTTTGACAGGGTATAATTCACCCCTCCACTTT.

The V gene is TRBV5-4, the J gene TRBJ2-7; 11 bases fit TRBD2. V lost 5 bases to trimming and J lost 8 bases; unmatched junction nucleotides: 12. The CDR3 has 15 residues. Germline V gene sequence: CDR1 SGHNT, CDR2 YYREEE (reference sequence). Here the CDR3 DNA reads TGTGCCAGCAGTTCCCCGGGACTAGCGGACTCGAAGCAGTACTTC. Amino acids: CASSSPGLADSKQYF.

The J gene is TRBJ1-1, the V gene TRBV6-5; D is possibly TRBD1 (5 bases). In germline, CDR1 is MNHEY, CDR2 SVGAGI. Trimming took 5 bases from V and 4 from J, leaving 14 bases between them. The CDR3 runs to 14 residues. The CDR3 sequence: CASSEVWGGTEAFF. The CDR3 DNA is TGTGCCAGCAGTGAAGTTTGGGGGGGCACTGAAGCTTTCTTT.

The chain employs TRBV7-2 and TRBJ2-3; a weak D match, TRBD2 (6 bases). There are 14 residues in the CDR3. The V gene lost 5 bases and the J gene lost 5 bases, with 14 bases spanning the gap. The germline CDR1 and CDR2 sequences are SGHTA and FQGNSA. This CDR3 is CASSPPGGGDTQYF. CDR3 bases: TGTGCCAGCAGCCCCCCCGGGGGAGGAGATACGCAGTATTTT.

This chain uses TRBV5-1 with TRBJ2-2; a possible D gene is TRBD1 (6 bases). The CDR3 spans 15 residues. Trimming pared 0 bases from V and 2 bases from J, leaving 8 bases between. Looked up from germline, CDR1 is SGHRS and CDR2 is YFSETQ. The CDR3 DNA is TGCGCCAGCAGCTTGGACAGGGTTAACACCGGGGAGCTGTTTTTT. Protein product: CASSLDRVNTGELFF.

The genes are TRBV15 and TRBJ2-7; weak D call: TRBD1 (6 bases). Germline V gene sequence: CDR1 LNHNV, CDR2 YYDKDF (reference sequence). CDR3 length: 13 amino acids. V lost 3 bases and J lost 7, with 13 bases in between. This CDR3 is CATSSLIQGEQYF. Here the CDR3 DNA reads TGTGCCACCAGCAGCCTAATTCAGGGGGAGCAGTACTTC.

The chain combines TRBV21-1 with TRBJ2-1; no check of the table's D call, TRBD1, against the DNA was made. TRBV21-1 is listed as a pseudogene. This CDR3 has 17 amino acids. Written as DNA, the CDR3 is TGTGCCAGCAGCTCCCAAAGGCCCAAACTGATCAGGAATGAGCAGTTCTTC. Translation: CASSSQRPKLIRNEQFF.

This sequence joins TRBV5-1 and TRBJ2-5, with 7 positions matching TRBD1. J lost 3 bases, V lost 3 bases, and 5 bases had no gene match. Per the germline V gene, CDR1 is SGHRS and CDR2 is YFSETQ. The CDR3 length is 14 residues. CDR3 in DNA: TGCGCCAGCAGCTGGTCGACAGGGAAAGAGACCCAGTACTTC. It encodes CASSWSTGKETQYF.

The rearrangement joins TRBV28 to TRBJ2-3, with 8 bases aligning to TRBD2. CDR1 and CDR2 from the germline V gene are MDHEN and SYDVKM. J gave up 3 bases and V 7 bases, and 6 bases lay outside the gene matches. The CDR3 spans 14 residues. CDR3 sequence reads: CASNGTSNTDTQYF. CDR3 nucleotides: TGTGCCAGCAATGGGACTAGTAATACAGATACGCAGTATTTT. Full variable domain (missing parts from reference TRBV28 and TRBJ2-3): DVKVTQSSRYLVKRTGEKVFLECVQDMDHENMFWYRQDPGLGLRLIYFSYDVKMKEKGDIPEGYSVSREKKERFSLILESASTNQTSMYLCASNGTSNTDTQYFGPGTRLTVL.

The CDR3 protein is CASSVRGTPKEQFF. The CDR3 region has the DNA TGTGCCAGCAGTGTACGAGGGACTCCGAAGGAGCAGTTCTTC. The chain joins TRBV6-5 to TRBJ2-1; D possibly corresponds to TRBD2 (6 bases). The germline V gene encodes CDR1 MNHEY and CDR2 SVGAGI. The CDR3 covers 14 residues. V was shortened by 5 bases and J by 10 bases, with 18 bases between the two germline ends.

Only one count was recorded for this clone. CDR3 residues: CASSSGTGRYEQYF. In DNA form, the CDR3 reads TGTGCCAGCAGCTCCGGGACAGGGCGCTACGAGCAGTACTTC. V is TRBV11-3 and J is TRBJ2-7; the match to TRBD1 covers 9 bases. The CDR3 is 14 amino acids. J was trimmed by 3 bases and V by 4 bases; bases with no gene match: 4. Germline CDR1 is SGHNT and CDR2 is YENEEA.

The chain joins TRBV27 to TRBJ1-1; TRBD1 is a possible D gene (5 bases). This CDR3 has 14 residues. V was cut by 0 bases and J by 4 bases, with 9 bases left in between. Per germline, CDR1 MNHEY and CDR2 SMNVEV (reference sequence). CDR3 in DNA: TGTGCCAGCAGTTTATCGGGGGGTTCCACTGAAGCTTTCTTT. This gives the protein CASSLSGGSTEAFF.